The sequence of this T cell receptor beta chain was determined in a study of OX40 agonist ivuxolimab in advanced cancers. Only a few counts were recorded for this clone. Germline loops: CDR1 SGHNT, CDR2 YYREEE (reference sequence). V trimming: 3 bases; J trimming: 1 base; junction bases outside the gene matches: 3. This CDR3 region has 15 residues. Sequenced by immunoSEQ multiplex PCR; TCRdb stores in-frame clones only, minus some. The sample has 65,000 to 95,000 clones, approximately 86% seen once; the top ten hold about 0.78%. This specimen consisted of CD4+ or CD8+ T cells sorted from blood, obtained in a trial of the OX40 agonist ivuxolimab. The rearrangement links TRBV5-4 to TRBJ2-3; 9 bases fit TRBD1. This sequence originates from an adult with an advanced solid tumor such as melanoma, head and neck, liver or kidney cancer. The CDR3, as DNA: TGTGCCAGCAGCTCGGGACAGGGTGGCACAGATACGCAGTATTTT. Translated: CASSSGQGGTDTQYF.